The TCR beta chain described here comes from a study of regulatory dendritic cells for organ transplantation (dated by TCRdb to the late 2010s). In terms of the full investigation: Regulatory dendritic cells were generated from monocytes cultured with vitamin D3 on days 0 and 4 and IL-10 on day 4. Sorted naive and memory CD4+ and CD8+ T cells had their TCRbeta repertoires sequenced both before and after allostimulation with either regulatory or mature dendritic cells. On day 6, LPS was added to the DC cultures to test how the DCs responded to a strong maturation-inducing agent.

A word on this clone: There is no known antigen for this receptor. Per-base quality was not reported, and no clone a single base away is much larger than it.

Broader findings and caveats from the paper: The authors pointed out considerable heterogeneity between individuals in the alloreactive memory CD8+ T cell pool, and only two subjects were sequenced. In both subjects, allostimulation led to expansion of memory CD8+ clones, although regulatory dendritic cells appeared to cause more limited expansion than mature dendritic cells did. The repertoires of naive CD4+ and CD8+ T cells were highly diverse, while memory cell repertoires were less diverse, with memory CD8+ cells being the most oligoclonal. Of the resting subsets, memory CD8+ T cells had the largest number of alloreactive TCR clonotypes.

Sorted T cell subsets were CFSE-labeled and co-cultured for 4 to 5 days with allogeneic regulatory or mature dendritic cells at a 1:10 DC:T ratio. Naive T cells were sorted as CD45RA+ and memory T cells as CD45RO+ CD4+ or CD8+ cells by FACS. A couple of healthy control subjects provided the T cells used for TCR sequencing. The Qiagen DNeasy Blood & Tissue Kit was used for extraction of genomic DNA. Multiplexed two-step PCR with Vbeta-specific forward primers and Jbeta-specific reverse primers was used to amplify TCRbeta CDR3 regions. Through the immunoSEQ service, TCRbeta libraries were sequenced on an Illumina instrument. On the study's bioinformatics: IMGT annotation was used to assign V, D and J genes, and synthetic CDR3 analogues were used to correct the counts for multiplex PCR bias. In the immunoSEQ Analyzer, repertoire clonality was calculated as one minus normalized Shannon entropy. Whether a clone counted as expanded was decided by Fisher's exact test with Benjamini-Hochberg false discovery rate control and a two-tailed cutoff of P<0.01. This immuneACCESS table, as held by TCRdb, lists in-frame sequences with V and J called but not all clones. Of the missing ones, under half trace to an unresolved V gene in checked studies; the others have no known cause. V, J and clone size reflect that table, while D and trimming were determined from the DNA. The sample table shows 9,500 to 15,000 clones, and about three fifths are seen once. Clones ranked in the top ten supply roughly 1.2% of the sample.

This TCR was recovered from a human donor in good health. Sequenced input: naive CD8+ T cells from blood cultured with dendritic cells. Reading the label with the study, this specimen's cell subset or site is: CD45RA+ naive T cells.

The nucleotide sequence is TGTGCCAGCAGCCTCCTTTTTAGCGGTTACACAGATACGCAGTATTTT. Its product reads: CASSLLFSGYTDTQYF. The chain is assembled from TRBV5-6 and TRBJ2-3; a tentative D match to TRBD2 spans 6 bases. V loses 4 bases of germline sequence and J loses 2 bases, and the interval between the two ends is 17 bases. The CDR3 contains 16 residues, cysteine and phenylalanine counted. Only the CDR3 portion is preserved as DNA: 48 bases, with reading frame beginning at the first base. The germline V gene supplies CDR1 SGHDT and CDR2 YYEEEE. With the rest looked up from the reference TRBV5-6 and TRBJ2-3 genes rather than sequenced, the full variable domain is DAGVTQSPTHLIKTRGQQVTLRCSPKSGHDTVSWYQQALGQGPQFIFQYYEEEERQRGNFPDRFSGHQFPNYSSELNVNALLLGDSALYLCASSLLFSGYTDTQYFGPGTRLTVL.